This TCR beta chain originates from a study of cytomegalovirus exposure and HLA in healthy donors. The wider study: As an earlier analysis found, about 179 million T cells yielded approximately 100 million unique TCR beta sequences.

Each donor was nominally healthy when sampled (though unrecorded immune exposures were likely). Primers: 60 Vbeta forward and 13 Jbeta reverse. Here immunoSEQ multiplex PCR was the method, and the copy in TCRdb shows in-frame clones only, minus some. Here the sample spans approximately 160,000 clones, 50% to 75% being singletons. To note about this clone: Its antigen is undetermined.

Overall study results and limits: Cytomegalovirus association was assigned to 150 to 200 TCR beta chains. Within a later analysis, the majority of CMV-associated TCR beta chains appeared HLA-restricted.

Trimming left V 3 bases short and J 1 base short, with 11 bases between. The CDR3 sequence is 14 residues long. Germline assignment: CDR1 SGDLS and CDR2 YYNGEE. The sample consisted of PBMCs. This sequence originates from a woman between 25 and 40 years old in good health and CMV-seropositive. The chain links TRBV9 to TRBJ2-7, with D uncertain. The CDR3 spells CASSARHRSYEQYF. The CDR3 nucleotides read TGTGCCAGCAGCGCAAGACACCGTTCCTACGAGCAGTACTTC.